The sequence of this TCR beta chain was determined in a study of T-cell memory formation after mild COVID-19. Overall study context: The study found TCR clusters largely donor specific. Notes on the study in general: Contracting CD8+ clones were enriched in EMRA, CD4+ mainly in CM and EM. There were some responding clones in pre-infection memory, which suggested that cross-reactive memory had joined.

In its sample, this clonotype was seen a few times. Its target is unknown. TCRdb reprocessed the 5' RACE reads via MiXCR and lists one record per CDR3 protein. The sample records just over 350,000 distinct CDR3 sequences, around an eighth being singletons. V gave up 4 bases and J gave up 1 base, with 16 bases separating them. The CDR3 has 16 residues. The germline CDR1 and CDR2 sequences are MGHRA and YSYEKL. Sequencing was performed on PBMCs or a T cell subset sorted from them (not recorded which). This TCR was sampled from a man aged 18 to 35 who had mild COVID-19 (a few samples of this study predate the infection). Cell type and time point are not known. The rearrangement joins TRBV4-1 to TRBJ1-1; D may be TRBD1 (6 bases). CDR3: CASSRGTSQENTEAFF. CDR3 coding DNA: TGCGCCAGCAGCCGCGGGACATCTCAAGAGAACACTGAAGCTTTCTTT.